These 22 T cell receptor beta chains originate from one sample sequenced in a study of early T cells in non-severe SARS-CoV-2 infection. TCRdb fed the 5' RACE reads into MiXCR, producing one record per CDR3 protein. The repertoire has tens of thousands of distinct CDR3 sequences, 9.5% of them found once; the top ten carry 5.9%. The sample taken for sequencing was whole blood. These receptors were taken from an adult who was a healthcare worker with PCR-confirmed SARS-CoV-2 infection or an uninfected control (not recorded which).

This clonotype showed up many times. V and J are TRBV6-6 and TRBJ2-6; 8 bases map to TRBD1. Trimming removed 0 bases from V and 2 bases from J; junction bases left unmatched: 12. Germline V gives CDR1 MNHNY, CDR2 SVGAGI (reference sequence). The CDR3 has 20 residues. The CDR3 DNA reads TGTGCCAGCAGTTACTCCTACGGACAGGGACCTTCCACTGGGGCCAACGTCCTGACTTTC. Translated, it gives CASSYSYGQGPSTGANVLTF.

This clonotype was observed at least ten times. The chain combines TRBV29-1 with TRBJ2-2; 9 positions match TRBD2. Germline V gene sequence: CDR1 SQVTM, CDR2 ANQGSEA. This CDR3 has 13 residues. V shed 7 bases, J shed 7 bases, and the junction held 7 bases outside the gene matches. The CDR3 spells CSDRTSVSGELFF. The CDR3 nucleotides are TGCAGCGACCGGACTAGCGTGAGCGGGGAGCTGTTTTTT.

This rearrangement joins TRBV6-1 to TRBJ2-1; 7 bases are a match to TRBD2. CDR1 and CDR2 (germline): MNHNS, SASEGT. V gave up 2 bases and J gave up 9 bases; unmatched junction bases: 13. CDR3 size: 16 residues. The DNA of the CDR3 is TGTGCCAGCAGTGAACTCCTATCCGGGGGGATCATTGAGCAGTTCTTC. Protein: CASSELLSGGIIEQFF.

This clonotype appeared a few times. This chain connects TRBV7-2 to TRBJ1-1; 10 nucleotides align to TRBD1. This CDR3 contains 14 residues. Germline CDR1 reads SGHTA; CDR2 reads FQGNSA. V lost 5 bases to trimming and J lost 6 bases; unmatched junction nucleotides: 6. Here the CDR3 reads CASSPRDRGSEAFF. CDR3 nucleotide sequence: TGTGCCAGCAGCCCGAGGGACAGGGGCTCTGAAGCTTTCTTT.

This clonotype was detected ten times or more. The V call is TRBV10-3, the J call TRBJ2-3, with 8 bases matching TRBD1. V trimming: 11 bases; J trimming: 1 base; junction bases outside the gene matches: 5. This CDR3 is built from 13 residues. Germline V CDR1 and CDR2: ENHRY, SYGVKD. The CDR3 spells CAVQGARTDTQYF. The CDR3 region has the DNA TGTGCCGTCCAGGGGGCTCGCACAGATACGCAGTATTTT.

On this clonotype itself: At one end, the junction sequence differs from germline, possibly due to a read error. The rearrangement uses TRBV12-3 or TRBV12-4 and TRBJ1-5; D perhaps matches TRBD1 (5 bases). The CDR3 totals 14 residues. CDR3 protein: CASRLGTVVQPQHF. The CDR3 region has the DNA TGTGCCAGCAGGTTAGGGACGGTCGTCCAGCCCCAGCATTTT.

The V call is TRBV12-3 or TRBV12-4, the J call TRBJ2-3; 11 bases are a match to TRBD2. The CDR3 totals 16 residues. Trimming at V came to 6 bases and at J to 2 bases, leaving 7 bases not matched to a gene. The CDR3 DNA follows: TGTGCCAGCAGCCTCACTAGCGGGGGACACACAGATACGCAGTATTTT. Translated, it gives CASSLTSGGHTDTQYF.

This clonotype was seen many times. This chain joins TRBV6-6 and TRBJ2-7; TRBD2 matches at 7 bases. The CDR3 loop spans 15 amino acids. The germline V gene has CDR1 MNHNY and CDR2 SVGAGI (reference sequence). V shed 1 base and J 0 bases; nucleotides not matched to a gene: 3. CDR3 protein: CASSYLSGNSYEQYF. The CDR3 nucleotides read TGTGCCAGCAGTTACTTAAGCGGGAACTCCTACGAGCAGTACTTC.

Many counts were recorded for this clonotype. CDR3: CSARDQPGSQYF. For the CDR3, the DNA is TGCAGTGCTAGAGATCAACCGGGGTCGCAGTATTTT. The chain carries TRBV20-1 and TRBJ2-3, with D possibly being TRBD2 (5 bases). The CDR3 length is 12 residues. V was clipped by 0 bases and J by 10 bases, with 11 bases between them. The germline gives CDR1 DFQATT, CDR2 SNEGSKA (reference sequence).

This clonotype was observed a few times. The chain has TRBV10-2 and TRBJ1-1, with D hard to call. Trimming stripped 6 bases from V and 1 base from J, with 9 bases between. The CDR3 spans 13 residues. Germline V gene sequence: CDR1 WSHSY, CDR2 SAAADI. The DNA of the CDR3 is TGCGCCAGCAGGGATTACCAGAACACTGAAGCTTTCTTT. This encodes CASRDYQNTEAFF.

This clonotype showed up many times. The chain employs TRBV6-5 and TRBJ2-1, with TRBD2 as a possible D gene (6 bases). Between the trimmed V and J ends, which lost 6 bases and 4 bases, there was a span of 7 bases. The CDR3 sequence is 12 residues long. In germline, CDR1 is MNHEY, CDR2 SVGAGI. The DNA for the CDR3 is TGTGCCAGCAGGGGGGGATACAATGAGCAGTTCTTC. It codes for CASRGGYNEQFF.

This clonotype has a handful of counts. CDR3 residues: CSARGRSNQPQHF. The DNA of the CDR3 is TGCAGTGCTAGAGGGAGGAGCAATCAGCCCCAGCATTTT. V is TRBV20-1 and J is TRBJ1-5; D is undetermined. This CDR3 is 13 amino acids long. Trimming removed 1 base at V and 1 base at J, with 5 bases between. CDR1 and CDR2 from the germline V gene are DFQATT and SNEGSKA (reference sequence).

This clonotype was counted a few times. The gene calls are TRBV23-1 and TRBJ2-5; 8 nucleotides align to TRBD2. TRBV23-1 is reported as an ORF; its role is uncertain. The length of the CDR3 is 14 residues. V shed 0 bases and J 5 bases; nucleotides not matched to a gene: 2. CDR3 DNA: TGCGCCAGCAGTCAATCGAGCGGGAGTGAGACCCAGTACTTC. Translated: CASSQSSGSETQYF.

Regarding this clonotype: As the CDR3 is not closed by the conserved phenylalanine or tryptophan, this likely results from a read error. This chain uses TRBV6-6 with TRBJ2-2, with 10 positions matching TRBD1. With 5 bases clipped from V and 4 bases from J, the junction kept 7 bases outside the gene matches. Germline V gene data show CDR1 as MNHNY and CDR2 as SVGAGI (reference sequence). The CDR3 loop spans 16 amino acids. CDR3 DNA: TGTGCCAGCAGTAGCCGGGACAGGGGAACCACCGGGGAGCTGTTTTCT. Encoded protein: CASSSRDRGTTGELFS.

This chain joins TRBV11-2 and TRBJ2-7, with a tentative D call TRBD1 (5 bases). Trimming cost V 5 bases and J 6 bases, with 17 bases left between them. Looked up from germline, CDR1 is SGHAT and CDR2 is FQNNGV. The CDR3 has 14 residues. For the CDR3, the DNA is TGTGCCAGCAGCCTGTCAGGGCGGCCCGCCGAGCAGTACTTC. Protein product: CASSLSGRPAEQYF.

Notes on this clonotype: With a much larger clone just one base away, this may be a read error. This chain uses TRBV20-1 with TRBJ2-1; 7 nucleotides match TRBD1. V lost 3 bases and J lost 0; bases outside the gene matches: 5. Germline CDR1 DFQATT, CDR2 SNEGSKA (reference sequence). This CDR3 region has 15 residues. CDR3 in DNA: TGCAGTGCTAGGCACAGGGGAAGCTCCTACAATGAGCAGTTCTTC. It encodes CSARHRGSSYNEQFF.

This clonotype has at least ten counts. This chain joins TRBV30 and TRBJ2-3; possible D gene TRBD1, 6 bases. This CDR3 is 13 amino acids long. The germline CDR1 and CDR2 sequences are GTSNPN and SVGIG (reference sequence). V lost 0 bases and J 6 bases, leaving 10 bases between the germline ends. CDR3 nucleotides: TGTGCCTGGAGTGTACTGGGGGCGGATACGCAGTATTTT. Residues: CAWSVLGADTQYF.

This clonotype was seen many times. V gene TRBV6-6 combines with J gene TRBJ2-1; 7 nucleotides align to TRBD1. The ends lost 2 bases at V and 4 bases at J; junction bases unmatched: 2. Germline V gene data show CDR1 as MNHNY and CDR2 as SVGAGI (reference sequence). The CDR3 consists of 14 residues. The CDR3 region is CASSYRGRYNEQFF. In DNA, the CDR3 is TGTGCCAGCAGTTACAGGGGGCGGTACAATGAGCAGTTCTTC.

This clonotype was picked up many times. The genes are TRBV5-8 and TRBJ2-7; D call uncertain. The germline V and J ends were trimmed by 4 bases and 3 bases, with 8 bases remaining between them. CDR3 length: 12 amino acids. Germline CDR1 reads SGHTS; CDR2 reads YDEGEE. CDR3 DNA: TGTGCCAGCAGCAACGATTACTACGAGCAGTACTTC. Translation: CASSNDYYEQYF. Using reference TRBV5-8 and TRBJ2-7 for the parts outside the CDR3, the full variable domain is EAGVTQSPTHLIKTRGQQATLRCSPISGHTSVYWYQQALGLGLQFLLWYDEGEERNRGNFPPRFSGRQFPNYSSELNVNALELEDSALYLCASSNDYYEQYFGPGTRLTVT.

This clonotype came up many times. The gene calls are TRBV6-5 and TRBJ2-4; D gene unclear. The CDR3 has 14 residues. Trimming removed 5 bases at V and 6 bases at J, with 14 bases between. Germline V gene lookup returns CDR1 MNHEY and CDR2 SVGAGI. CDR3 nucleotide sequence: TGTGCCAGCAGTCCGGCGGACGGGTCAAACATTCAGTACTTC. Translating gives CASSPADGSNIQYF.

This clonotype was seen ten or more times. The chain employs TRBV4-3 and TRBJ2-3, with 8 bases lining up with TRBD2. After removal of 2 bases from V and 6 bases from J, the junction contained 7 bases not matched to a gene. The CDR3 loop spans 15 amino acids. Looked up from germline, CDR1 is LGHNA and CDR2 is YSLEER. The CDR3 is CASSQRAGAGDTQYF. The CDR3 nucleotides are TGCGCCAGCAGCCAACGAGCGGGAGCAGGGGATACGCAGTATTTT.

In this sample, this clonotype turned up a few times. The CDR3 loop reads CSVEENGTNEKLFF. DNA for the CDR3: TGCAGCGTTGAAGAGAATGGGACTAATGAAAAACTGTTTTTT. The chain has TRBV29-1 and TRBJ1-4; D is unresolved. The germline V gene has CDR1 SQVTM and CDR2 ANQGSEA. This CDR3 has 14 amino acids. Trimming took off 0 bases at V and 2 bases at J, with 7 bases between the two ends.